This TCR beta chain was recorded in a study of blood T cell repertoires in COVID-19. Study information: T cells, B-cell-depleted T cells, or PBMCs provided the cDNA or gDNA that served as material.

TCRdb's table, derived via immunoSEQ multiplex PCR, lists solely in-frame clones and lacks some. This sample has around 230,000 clones, with roughly 89% found just once. Specimen: peripheral blood. The TCR originated in a man younger than 40 who had recovered from COVID-19.

The CDR3 DNA reads as TGTGCCAGCAGCCGGGACTCGAGCTCCTACGAGCAGTACTTC. This gives the protein CASSRDSSSYEQYF. The chain joins TRBV6-5 to TRBJ2-7, with a tentative D call TRBD2 (6 bases). The V and J ends lost 6 bases and 0 bases respectively, with 12 bases between them. The CDR3 contains 14 residues. Germline CDR1 is MNHEY and CDR2 is SVGAGI.